This TCR beta chain stems from a study of T cells in Graves' hyperthyroidism and ophthalmopathy. The diagnoses drew upon clinical symptoms, serum thyroxine and TRAb, thyroid ultrasound and orbital computed tomography. PBMCs were derived from 9.5 to 10 ml fresh peripheral blood. The investigators amplified TCR beta CDR3 regions from RNA transcripts. HTBI primers were the set used in a first-round RT-PCR of the TCR CDR3. Each CDR3 protein is one row after TCRdb ran MiXCR on the multiplex PCR reads. The top ten clones hold 34% of a sample with roughly 350,000 distinct CDR3 sequences, about an eighth of them seen once. This clonotype was counted at least ten times. The CDR3 has 15 residues. The V and J ends lost 7 bases and 3 bases respectively, with 18 bases between them. Germline V gene data show CDR1 as SNHLY and CDR2 as FYNNEI.

The sequencing sample was made of blood. This receptor was identified in a woman between 35 and 50 years old with Graves' ophthalmopathy. The chain links TRBV2 to TRBJ1-1; D unclear. The CDR3 region is CASTARNQGYTEAFF. CDR3 sequence (DNA): TGTGCCAGCACGGCTCGAAACCAAGGATACACTGAAGCTTTCTTT.